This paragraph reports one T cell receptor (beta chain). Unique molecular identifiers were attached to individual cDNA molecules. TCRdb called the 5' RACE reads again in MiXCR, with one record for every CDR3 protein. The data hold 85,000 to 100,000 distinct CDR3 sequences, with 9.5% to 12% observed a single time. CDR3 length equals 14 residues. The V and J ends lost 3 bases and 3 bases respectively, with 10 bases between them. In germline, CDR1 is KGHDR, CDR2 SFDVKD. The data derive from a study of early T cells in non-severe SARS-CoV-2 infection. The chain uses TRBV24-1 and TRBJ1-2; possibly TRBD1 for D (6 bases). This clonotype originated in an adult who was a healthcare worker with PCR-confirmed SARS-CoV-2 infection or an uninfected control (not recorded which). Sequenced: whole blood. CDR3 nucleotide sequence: TGTGCCACCAGTGATCAGGACAGCGACTATGGCTACACCTTC. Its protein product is CATSDQDSDYGYTF.